The source of this T cell receptor (beta chain) is a study of blood T cell repertoires in COVID-19. For the study at large: From the United States, Italy and Spain came samples of acute and convalescent COVID-19. PBMCs, B-cell-depleted T cells, or T cells provided the cDNA or gDNA that made up the material.

CDR3 length equals 16 residues. Germline V gene sequence: CDR1 SGHVS, CDR2 FNYEAQ. V was trimmed by 0 bases and J by 7 bases, leaving 15 bases between them. In the source study's methods: Amplification of reference gene primers provided the estimated nucleated cell counts. The assay was immunoSEQ multiplex PCR, and TCRdb's table has in-frame clones only and misses some. The V and J calls and the clone size are those of that table, but D and trimming were determined from the DNA. The sample consists of approximately 150,000 clones, about 80% of them appearing once. The sample was peripheral blood. The chain combines TRBV7-6 with TRBJ1-4; D unresolved. The clonotype was recovered from a woman over 75 with acute or convalescent COVID-19. The CDR3 loop reads CASSLASTASGEKLFF. The CDR3 DNA is TGTGCCAGCAGCTTAGCGTCTACGGCCTCAGGTGAAAAACTGTTTTTT.